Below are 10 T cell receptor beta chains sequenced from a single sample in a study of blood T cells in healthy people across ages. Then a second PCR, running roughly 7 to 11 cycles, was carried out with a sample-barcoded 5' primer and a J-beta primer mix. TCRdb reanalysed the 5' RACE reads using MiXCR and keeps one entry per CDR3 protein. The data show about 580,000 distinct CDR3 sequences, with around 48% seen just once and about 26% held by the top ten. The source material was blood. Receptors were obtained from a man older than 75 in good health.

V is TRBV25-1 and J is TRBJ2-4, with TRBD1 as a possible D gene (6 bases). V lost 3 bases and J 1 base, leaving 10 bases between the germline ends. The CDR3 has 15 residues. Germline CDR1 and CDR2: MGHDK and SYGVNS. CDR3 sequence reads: CASSEDSWAKNIQYF. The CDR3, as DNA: TGTGCCAGCAGTGAGGACAGTTGGGCCAAAAACATTCAGTACTTC.

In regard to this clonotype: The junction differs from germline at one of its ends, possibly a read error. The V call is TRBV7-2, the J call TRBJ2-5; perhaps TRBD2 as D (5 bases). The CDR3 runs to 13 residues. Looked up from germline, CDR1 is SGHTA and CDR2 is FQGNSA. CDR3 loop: CASSLDWGETRYF. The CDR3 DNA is TGTGCCAGCAGCCTAGACTGGGGAGAGACCCGGTACTTC. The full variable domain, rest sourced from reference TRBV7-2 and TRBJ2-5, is GAGVSQSPSNKVTEKGKDVELRCDPISGHTALYWYRQSLGQGLEFLIYFQGNSAPDKSGLPSDRFSAERTGGSVSTLTIQRTQQEDSAVYLCASSLDWGETRYFGPGTRLLVL.

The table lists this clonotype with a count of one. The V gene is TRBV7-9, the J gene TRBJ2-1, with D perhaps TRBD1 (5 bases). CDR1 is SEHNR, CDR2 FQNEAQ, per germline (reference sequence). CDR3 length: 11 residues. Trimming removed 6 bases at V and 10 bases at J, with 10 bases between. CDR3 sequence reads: CASRSRQEQFF. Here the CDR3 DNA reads TGTGCCAGCAGGTCCCGACAGGAGCAGTTCTTC. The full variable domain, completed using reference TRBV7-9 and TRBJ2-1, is DTGVSQNPRHKITKRGQNVTFRCDPISEHNRLYWYRQTLGQGPEFLTYFQNEAQLEKSRLLSDRFSAERPKGSFSTLEIQRTEQGDSAMYLCASRSRQEQFFGPGTRLTVL.

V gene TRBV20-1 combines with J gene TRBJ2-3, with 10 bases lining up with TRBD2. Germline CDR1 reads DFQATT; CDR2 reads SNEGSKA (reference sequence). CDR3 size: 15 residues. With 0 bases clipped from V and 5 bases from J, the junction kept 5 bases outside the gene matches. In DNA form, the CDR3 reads TGCAGTGCTAGAGATGAAGCTAGCGGGAGAGATACGCAGTATTTT. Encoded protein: CSARDEASGRDTQYF.

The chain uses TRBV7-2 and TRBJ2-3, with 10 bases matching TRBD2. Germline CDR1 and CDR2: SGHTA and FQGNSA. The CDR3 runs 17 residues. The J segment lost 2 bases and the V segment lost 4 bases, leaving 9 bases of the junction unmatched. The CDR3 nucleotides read TGTGCCAGCAGCTCCCGAGCGGGGGGGCCGGACACAGATACGCAGTATTTT. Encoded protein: CASSSRAGGPDTDTQYF.

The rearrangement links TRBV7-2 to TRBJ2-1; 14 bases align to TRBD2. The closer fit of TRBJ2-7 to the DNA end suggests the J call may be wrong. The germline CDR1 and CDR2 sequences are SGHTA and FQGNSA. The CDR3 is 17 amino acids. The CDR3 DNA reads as TGTGCCAGCAGCTTCCGGACTAGCGGGGGGAGATACAATGAGCAGTACTTC. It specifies CASSFRTSGGRYNEQYF.

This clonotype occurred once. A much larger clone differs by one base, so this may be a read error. The CDR3 spells CASTGRGAGTYEQYF. For the CDR3, the DNA is TGTGCCAGCACCGGAAGGGGAGCGGGAACGTACGAGCAGTACTTC. The rearrangement joins TRBV7-9 to TRBJ2-7; the match to TRBD2 covers 7 bases. Germline-derived CDR1 and CDR2 are SEHNR and FQNEAQ (reference sequence). The CDR3 is made up of 15 amino acids. Unmatched junction bases numbered 13, after V lost 7 bases and J lost 4 bases.

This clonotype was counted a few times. CDR3 DNA sequence: TGCAGCGTTGATGGTATTGGGACAGGGTTTACCTACGAGCAGTACTTC. Protein: CSVDGIGTGFTYEQYF. The chain links TRBV29-1 to TRBJ2-7; 9 bases are shared with TRBD1. The V gene end was trimmed by 3 bases and the J gene end by 2 bases; junction bases not matched to a gene: 11. Germline V gives CDR1 SQVTM, CDR2 ANQGSEA. The CDR3 is 16 residues long.

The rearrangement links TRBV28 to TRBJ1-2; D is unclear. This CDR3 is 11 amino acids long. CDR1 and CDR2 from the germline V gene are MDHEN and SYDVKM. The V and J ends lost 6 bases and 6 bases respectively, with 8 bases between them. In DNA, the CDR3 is TGTGCCAGCAGAATAGCGAATGGCTACACCTTC. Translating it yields CASRIANGYTF.

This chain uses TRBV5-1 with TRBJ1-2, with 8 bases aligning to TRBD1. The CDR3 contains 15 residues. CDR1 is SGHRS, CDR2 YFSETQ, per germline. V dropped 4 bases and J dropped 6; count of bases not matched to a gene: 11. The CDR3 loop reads CASSPRTGPSDGYTF. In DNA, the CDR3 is TGCGCCAGCAGCCCCCGGACAGGGCCCTCTGATGGCTACACCTTC.